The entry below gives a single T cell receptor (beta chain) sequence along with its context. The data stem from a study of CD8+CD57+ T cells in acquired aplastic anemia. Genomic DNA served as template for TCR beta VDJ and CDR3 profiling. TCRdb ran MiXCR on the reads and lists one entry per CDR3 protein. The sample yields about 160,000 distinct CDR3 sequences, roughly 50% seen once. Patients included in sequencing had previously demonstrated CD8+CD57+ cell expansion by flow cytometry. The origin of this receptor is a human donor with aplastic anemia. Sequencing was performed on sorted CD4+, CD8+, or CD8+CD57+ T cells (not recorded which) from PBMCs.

The CDR3 bases are TGTGCCAGCAGCTTTAGCTGGGACAGCAGATCCTACGAGCAGTACTTC. Translating gives CASSFSWDSRSYEQYF. The V and J genes are TRBV5-5 and TRBJ2-7, with 7 bases aligning to TRBD1. This CDR3 has 16 residues. In germline, CDR1 is SGHKS, CDR2 YYEKEE (reference sequence). The trim removed 2 bases at V and 1 base at J, leaving 9 bases unmatched.